This entry lists 6 T cell receptor beta chains sequenced from one sample in a study of blood T cell repertoires in COVID-19. Using immunoSEQ multiplex PCR, the repertoire was profiled, and TCRdb retains in-frame clones only, with some absent. The sample gives more than 250,000 clones, around 86% of which show up once; 1% is in the top ten. Sequenced sample: peripheral blood. The receptor source for this set is a man aged 50-59 years with active or convalescent COVID-19.

V and J are TRBV7-2 and TRBJ2-5, with 9 bases matching TRBD1. The germline V gene has CDR1 SGHTA and CDR2 FQGNSA. With 5 bases clipped from V and 5 bases from J, the junction kept 3 bases outside the gene matches. The CDR3 loop spans 13 amino acids. As DNA, the CDR3 is TGTGCCAGCAGCGTGGGACAGGGCGAGACCCAGTACTTC. It codes for CASSVGQGETQYF.

V usage is TRBV7-9 and J usage is TRBJ1-2, with TRBD1 matching 7 bases. This CDR3 region has 13 residues. The junction had 8 bases not matched to a gene; V was cut back by 5 bases and J by 8 bases. In germline, CDR1 is SEHNR, CDR2 FQNEAQ (reference sequence). CDR3: CASSPRTGSGYTF. CDR3 bases: TGTGCCAGCAGCCCCAGGACAGGTTCCGGCTACACCTTC. Based on the CDR3 plus reference TRBV7-9 and TRBJ1-2, the full variable domain is DTGVSQNPRHKITKRGQNVTFRCDPISEHNRLYWYRQTLGQGPEFLTYFQNEAQLEKSRLLSDRFSAERPKGSFSTLEIQRTEQGDSAMYLCASSPRTGSGYTFGSGTRLTVV.

The V and J genes are TRBV27 and TRBJ1-6; no firm D call. From germline, CDR1 is MNHEY and CDR2 SMNVEV (reference sequence). The CDR3 loop spans 14 amino acids. The V gene lost 3 bases and the J gene lost 7 bases, with 10 bases spanning the gap. CDR3 loop: CASSLVRRNSPLHF. The CDR3 coding sequence is TGTGCCAGCAGTTTGGTTCGGAGAAATTCACCCCTCCACTTT.

As concerns this clone: Other DNA sequences in the sample encode the same CDR3. The chain combines TRBV5-1 with TRBJ2-5, with D tentatively TRBD1 (5 bases). The CDR3 spans 14 residues. V lost 0 bases to trimming and J lost 2 bases, with 8 bases between them. CDR1 is SGHRS, CDR2 YFSETQ, per germline. CDR3 residues: CASSLGQIQETQYF. The CDR3 region has the DNA TGCGCCAGCAGCTTGGGACAGATACAAGAGACCCAGTACTTC. Drawing the rest from reference TRBV5-1 and TRBJ2-5, the complete variable domain is KAGVTQTPRYLIKTRGQQVTLSCSPISGHRSVSWYQQTPGQGLQFLFEYFSETQRNKGNFPGRFSGRQFSNSRSEMNVSTLELGDSALYLCASSLGQIQETQYFGPGTRLLVL.

V and J are TRBV18 and TRBJ1-4; 7 nucleotides line up with TRBD1. The CDR3 runs 19 residues. Germline CDR1 is KGHSH and CDR2 is LQKENI. J gave up 0 bases and V 4 bases, and 14 bases lay outside the gene matches. CDR3 bases: TGTGCCAGCTCACTAAATACTAGGGGGCACCATGCAACTAATGAAAAACTGTTTTTT. This sequence encodes CASSLNTRGHHATNEKLFF.

The chain joins TRBV6-4 to TRBJ1-2; 8 bases align to TRBD1. Per germline, CDR1 MRHNA and CDR2 SNTAGT. The CDR3 sequence is 15 residues long. The junction had 11 bases not matched to a gene; V was cut back by 3 bases and J by 8 bases. The CDR3 is CASSDGWAGGEGYTF. The CDR3 coding sequence is TGTGCCAGCAGTGATGGGTGGGCAGGGGGCGAAGGCTACACCTTC.